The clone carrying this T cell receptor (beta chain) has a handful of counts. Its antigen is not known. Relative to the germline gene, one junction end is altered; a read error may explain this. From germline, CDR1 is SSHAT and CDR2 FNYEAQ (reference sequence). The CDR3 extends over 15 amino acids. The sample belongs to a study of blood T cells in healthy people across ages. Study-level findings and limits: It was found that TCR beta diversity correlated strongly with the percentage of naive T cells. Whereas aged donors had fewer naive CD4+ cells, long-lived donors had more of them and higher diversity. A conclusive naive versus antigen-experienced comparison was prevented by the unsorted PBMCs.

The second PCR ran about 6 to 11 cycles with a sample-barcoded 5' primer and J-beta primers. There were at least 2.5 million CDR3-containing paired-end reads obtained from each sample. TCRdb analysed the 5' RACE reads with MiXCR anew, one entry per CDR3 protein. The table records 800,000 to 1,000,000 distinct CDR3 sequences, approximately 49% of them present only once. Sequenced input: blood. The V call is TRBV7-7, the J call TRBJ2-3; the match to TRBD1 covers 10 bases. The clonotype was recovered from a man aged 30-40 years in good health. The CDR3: CASSFGGQGTDTQYF. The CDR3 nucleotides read TGTGCTAGCAGCTTCGGGGGACAGGGGACAGATACGCAGTATTTT.